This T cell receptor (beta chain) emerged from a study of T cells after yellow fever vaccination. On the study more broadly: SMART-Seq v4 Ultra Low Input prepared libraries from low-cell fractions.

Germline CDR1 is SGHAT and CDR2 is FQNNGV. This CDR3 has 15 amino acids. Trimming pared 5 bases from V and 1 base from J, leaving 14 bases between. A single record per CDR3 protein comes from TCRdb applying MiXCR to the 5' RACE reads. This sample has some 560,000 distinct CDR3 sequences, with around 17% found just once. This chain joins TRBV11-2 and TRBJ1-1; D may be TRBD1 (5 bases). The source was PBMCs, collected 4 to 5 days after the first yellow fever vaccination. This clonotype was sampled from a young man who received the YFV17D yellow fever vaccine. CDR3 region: CASSESGQPNTEAFF. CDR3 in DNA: TGTGCCAGCAGCGAAAGCGGACAACCGAACACTGAAGCTTTCTTT.